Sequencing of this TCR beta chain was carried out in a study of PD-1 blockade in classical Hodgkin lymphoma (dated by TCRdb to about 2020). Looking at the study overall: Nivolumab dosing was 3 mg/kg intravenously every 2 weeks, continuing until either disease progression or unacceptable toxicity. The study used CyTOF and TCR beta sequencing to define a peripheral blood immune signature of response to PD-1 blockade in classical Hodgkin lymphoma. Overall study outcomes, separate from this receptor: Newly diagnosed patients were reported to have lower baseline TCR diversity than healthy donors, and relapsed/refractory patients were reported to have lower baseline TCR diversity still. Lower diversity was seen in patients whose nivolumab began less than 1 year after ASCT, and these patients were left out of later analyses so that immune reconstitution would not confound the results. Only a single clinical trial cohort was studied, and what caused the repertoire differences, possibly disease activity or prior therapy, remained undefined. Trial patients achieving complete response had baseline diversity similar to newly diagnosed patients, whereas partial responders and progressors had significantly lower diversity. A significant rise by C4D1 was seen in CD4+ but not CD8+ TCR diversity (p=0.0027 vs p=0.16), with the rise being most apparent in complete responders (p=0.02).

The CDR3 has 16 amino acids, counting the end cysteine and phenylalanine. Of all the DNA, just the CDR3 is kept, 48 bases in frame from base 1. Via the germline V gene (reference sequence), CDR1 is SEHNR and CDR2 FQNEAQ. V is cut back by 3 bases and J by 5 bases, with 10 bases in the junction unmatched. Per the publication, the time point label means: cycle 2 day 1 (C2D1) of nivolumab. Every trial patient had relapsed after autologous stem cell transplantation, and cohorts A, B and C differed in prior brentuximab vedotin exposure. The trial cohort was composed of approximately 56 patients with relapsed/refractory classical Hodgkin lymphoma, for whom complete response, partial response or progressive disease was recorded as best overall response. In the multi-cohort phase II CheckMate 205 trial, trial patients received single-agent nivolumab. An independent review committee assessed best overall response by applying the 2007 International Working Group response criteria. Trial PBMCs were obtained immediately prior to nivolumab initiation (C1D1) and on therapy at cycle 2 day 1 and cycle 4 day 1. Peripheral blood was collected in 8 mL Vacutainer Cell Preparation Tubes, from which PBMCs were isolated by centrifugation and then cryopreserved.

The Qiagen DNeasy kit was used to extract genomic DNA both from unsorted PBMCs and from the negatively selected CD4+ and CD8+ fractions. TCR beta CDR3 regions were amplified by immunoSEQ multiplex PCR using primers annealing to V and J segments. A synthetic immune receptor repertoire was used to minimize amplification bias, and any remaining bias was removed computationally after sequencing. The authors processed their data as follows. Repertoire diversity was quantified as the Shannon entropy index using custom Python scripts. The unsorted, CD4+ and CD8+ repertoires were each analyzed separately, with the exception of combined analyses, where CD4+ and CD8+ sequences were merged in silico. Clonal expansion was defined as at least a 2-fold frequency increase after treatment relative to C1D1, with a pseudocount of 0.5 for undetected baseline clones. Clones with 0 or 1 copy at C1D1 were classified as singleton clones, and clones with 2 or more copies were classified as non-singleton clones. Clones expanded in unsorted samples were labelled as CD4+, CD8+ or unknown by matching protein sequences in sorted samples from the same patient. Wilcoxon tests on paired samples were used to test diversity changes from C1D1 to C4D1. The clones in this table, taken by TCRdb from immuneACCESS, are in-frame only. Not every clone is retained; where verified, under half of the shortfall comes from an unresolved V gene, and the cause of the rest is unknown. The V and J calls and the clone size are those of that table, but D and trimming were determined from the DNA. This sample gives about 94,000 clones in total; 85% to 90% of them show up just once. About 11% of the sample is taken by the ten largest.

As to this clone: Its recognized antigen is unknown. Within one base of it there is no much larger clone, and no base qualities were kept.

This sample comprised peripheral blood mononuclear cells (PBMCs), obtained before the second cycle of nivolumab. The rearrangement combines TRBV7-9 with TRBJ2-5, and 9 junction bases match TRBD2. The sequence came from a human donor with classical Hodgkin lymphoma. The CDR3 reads CASSFPGASGKETQYF. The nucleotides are TGTGCCAGCAGCTTCCCCGGGGCTAGCGGGAAGGAGACCCAGTACTTC.